This T cell receptor beta chain was identified during a study of blood T cell repertoires in COVID-19. Study background: Samples representing acute and convalescent COVID-19 were sourced from the United States, Italy and Spain. T cells, B-cell-depleted T cells, or PBMCs supplied cDNA or gDNA.

As handled by the study authors: By means of reference gene primer amplification, nucleated cell counts were estimated. The repertoire was sequenced with immunoSEQ multiplex PCR; TCRdb's copy has only in-frame clones and lacks some. The V and J calls and the clone size are those of that table, but D and trimming were determined from the DNA. The table has 200,000 to 300,000 clones, about nine tenths seen once. The CDR3 has 17 residues. Trimming took 1 base from V and 0 from J; bases not matched to a gene: 5. Germline V gene lookup returns CDR1 MNHNS and CDR2 SASEGT. The chain joins TRBV6-1 to TRBJ2-2; 7 bases fit TRBD1. Material for sequencing was peripheral blood. The sequence was obtained from a man aged 25 to 40 with COVID-19, enrolled during active disease. The CDR3 protein is CASSEEWDSANTGELFF. As DNA, the CDR3 is TGTGCCAGCAGTGAAGAGTGGGACAGCGCGAACACCGGGGAGCTGTTTTTT.